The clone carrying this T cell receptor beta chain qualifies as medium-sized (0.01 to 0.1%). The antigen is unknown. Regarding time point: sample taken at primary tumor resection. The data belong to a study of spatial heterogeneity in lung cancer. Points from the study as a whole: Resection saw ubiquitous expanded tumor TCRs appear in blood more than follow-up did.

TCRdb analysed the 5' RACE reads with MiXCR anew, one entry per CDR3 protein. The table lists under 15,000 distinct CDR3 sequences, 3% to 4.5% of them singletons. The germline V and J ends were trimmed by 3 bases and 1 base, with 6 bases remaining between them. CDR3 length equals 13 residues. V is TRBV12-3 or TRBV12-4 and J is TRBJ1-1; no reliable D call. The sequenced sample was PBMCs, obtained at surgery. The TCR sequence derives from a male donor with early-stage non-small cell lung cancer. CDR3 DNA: TGTGCCAGCAGTTTGGGTCCGAACACTGAAGCTTTCTTT. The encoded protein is CASSLGPNTEAFF.